This T cell receptor beta chain was observed in a study of blood T cell repertoires in COVID-19. Clones were sequenced by immunoSEQ multiplex PCR, and TCRdb holds only the in-frame ones, with some missing. The sample holds 390,000 or so clones; around four fifths are singletons and the top ten take approximately 4.7%. V lost 4 bases, J lost 4 bases, and 14 bases lay in between. Per germline, CDR1 ENHRY and CDR2 SYGVKD. This CDR3 is 15 amino acids long. This chain uses TRBV10-3 with TRBJ1-3; possibly TRBD1 for D (6 bases). Source material: PBMCs or T cells enriched from blood (not recorded which). The source is a woman aged 50 to 60 who had recovered from COVID-19. CDR3 loop: CAISVGQGLGNTIYF. The DNA of the CDR3 is TGTGCCATCAGTGTTGGGCAGGGGCTCGGAAACACCATATATTTT.